The present T cell receptor beta chain was sequenced within a study of T-cell reconstitution after alpha-beta-depleted transplantation in children. A few counts support this clonotype. Unique molecular identifiers were incorporated when the TCRbeta library was constructed. TCRdb re-called the PCR reads with MiXCR, one entry per CDR3 protein. Seen here are a few hundred thousand distinct CDR3 sequences, around 20% observed once, and the top ten hold over 3.5%. The sample consisted of PBMCs from the stem cell graft donor, taken from the stem cell graft. The clonotype comes from a human donor who donated a stem cell graft to a child with acute myeloid leukemia.

The CDR3 DNA is TGTGCCAGCAGTTTGTCCGTGGGACTACACACAGATACGCAGTATTTT. It yields the protein CASSLSVGLHTDTQYF. The J gene is TRBJ2-3, the V gene TRBV12-3 or TRBV12-4, with 7 bases identical to TRBD2. Unmatched junction bases numbered 8, after V lost 3 bases and J lost 2 bases. The CDR3 is made up of 16 amino acids.